This entry concerns a single T cell receptor (beta chain). This clone came up a few times. Its binding antigen is unknown. No base quality values were provided; no much bigger clone lies one nucleotide off. The sample comes from a study of blood T cell repertoires in COVID-19 (dated by TCRdb to about 2020). At the level of the whole study: Collaborator samples came from the United States, Italy and Spain and covered acute and convalescent phases of COVID-19. The repertoires were released in a freely available public database meant as a resource for research on the immune response to SARS-CoV-2. Where HLA class I and class II types were available, the types were taken from metadata supplied by the sample provider, not from assay-based typing. The samples were drawn from two sources: the first 160 participants of the ongoing ImmuneRACE study, and 1,000 to 1,500 subjects contributed by 6 global collaborators. The prospective study material was composed of cDNA or gDNA derived from T cells, B-cell-depleted T cells, or PBMCs. Subjects who had been exposed to COVID-19, were actively infected with it, or had recovered from it provided the deeply sampled blood TCRbeta repertoires that made up the dataset. The sample metadata nearly always contained a de-identified subject ID, COVID-19 status, age in years and sex. The paper as a whole reports these results and caveats: The quantity of clinical and demographic metadata differed by source and by participant and was supplied without curation.

TCRbeta CDR3 regions were amplified from genomic DNA using the immunoSEQ Assay, a bias-controlled multiplex PCR. The source study handled its data this way. Nucleated cell counts per sample were estimated from amplification of reference gene primers within the assay. To quantify the absolute abundance of each unique TCRbeta CDR3 rearrangement, sequence reads were collapsed and filtered. For each sample, productive Simpson clonality was calculated as the square root of Simpson's diversity index across productive rearrangements. The clones in this table, taken by TCRdb from immuneACCESS, are in-frame only. Not every clone is retained; where verified, under half of the shortfall comes from an unresolved V gene, and the cause of the rest is unknown. That table gives V, J and clone size, and the DNA gave D and trimming. This sample has about 24,000 clones in its table, and over 55% of those were observed once. The ten most abundant clones make up about 43% of the sample.

Whole blood was collected in K2EDTA tubes by collaborating institutions according to the institutions' own protocols. For TCRbeta analysis, collaborators shipped samples in one of three forms: frozen whole blood, isolated PBMCs, or DNA extracted from either of those sample types. The sequenced sample consisted of peripheral blood. This TCR was sampled from a woman at least 80 years old with acute or convalescent COVID-19.

The CDR3 sequence is CASSLGGLYNEQFF. The DNA sequence reads TGTGCCAGCAGCTTGGGGGGGCTCTACAATGAGCAGTTCTTC. The chain is encoded by TRBV7-9 joined to TRBJ2-1; a tentative D call is TRBD2 (7 bases match). Measured from the cysteine to the phenylalanine, the CDR3 is 14 residues long. CDR3 DNA only is kept here, 42 bases in frame from base 1. Cut back by 3 bases and 3 bases, the V and J ends lie 9 bases apart. As encoded in the germline V gene (reference sequence), CDR1 is SEHNR while CDR2 is FQNEAQ. With all but the CDR3 taken from the reference TRBV7-9 and TRBJ2-1 genes, the full variable domain is: DTGVSQNPRHKITKRGQNVTFRCDPISEHNRLYWYRQTLGQGPEFLTYFQNEAQLEKSRLLSDRFSAERPKGSFSTLEIQRTEQGDSAMYLCASSLGGLYNEQFFGPGTRLTVL.